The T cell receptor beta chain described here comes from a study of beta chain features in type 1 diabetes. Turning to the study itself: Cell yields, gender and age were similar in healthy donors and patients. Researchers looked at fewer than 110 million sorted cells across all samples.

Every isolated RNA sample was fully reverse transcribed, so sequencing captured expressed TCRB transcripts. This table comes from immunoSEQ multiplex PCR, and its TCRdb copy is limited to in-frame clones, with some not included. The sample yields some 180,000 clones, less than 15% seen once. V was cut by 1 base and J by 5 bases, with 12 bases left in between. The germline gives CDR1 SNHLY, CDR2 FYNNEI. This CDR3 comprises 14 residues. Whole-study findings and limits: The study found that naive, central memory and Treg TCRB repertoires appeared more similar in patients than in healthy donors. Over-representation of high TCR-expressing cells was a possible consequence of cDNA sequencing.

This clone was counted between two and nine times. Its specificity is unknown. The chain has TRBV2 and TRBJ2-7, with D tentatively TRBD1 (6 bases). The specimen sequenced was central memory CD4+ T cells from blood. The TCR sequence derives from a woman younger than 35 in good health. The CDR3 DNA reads TGTGCCAGCAGTGAAGACCAGGGGTTCCACGAGCAGTACTTC. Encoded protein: CASSEDQGFHEQYF.